Shown below are 25 T cell receptor beta chains from a single sample sequenced in a study of CD8+CD57+ T cells in acquired aplastic anemia. TCR beta VDJ and CDR3 profiles were obtained from a genomic DNA template. TCRdb reprocessed the reads via MiXCR and lists one record per CDR3 protein. The top ten clones hold 46% of a sample with 200,000 or so distinct CDR3 sequences, 64% of them seen once. Material: sorted CD4+, CD8+, or CD8+CD57+ T cells (not recorded which) from PBMCs. Receptor source: a human donor with severe aplastic anemia or a healthy control (not recorded which).

V usage is TRBV11-3 and J usage is TRBJ2-7, with 7 nucleotides matching TRBD1. The CDR3 extends over 17 amino acids. The ends lost 5 bases at V and 0 bases at J; junction bases unmatched: 13. CDR1 is SGHNT, CDR2 YENEEA, per germline. CDR3 coding DNA: TGTGCCAGCAGCCAAGTACCGGGACAGTCGTACTCCTACGAGCAGTACTTC. Translating it yields CASSQVPGQSYSYEQYF.

The chain links TRBV5-1 to TRBJ2-1, with 8 positions matching TRBD2. Trimming took 2 bases from V and 5 from J; bases not matched to a gene: 6. Germline V lookup: CDR1 SGHRS, CDR2 YFSETQ. CDR3 size: 15 residues. This CDR3 is CASSFIAGPNNEQFF. CDR3 coding DNA: TGCGCCAGCAGCTTCATAGCGGGACCTAACAATGAGCAGTTCTTC.

This clonotype was counted once. The CDR3 DNA follows: TGTGCCAGCAGCTTCTATAACACTGAAGCTTTCTTT. Translation: CASSFYNTEAFF. The chain uses TRBV7-9 and TRBJ1-1; D not resolved. V lost 3 bases and J 2 bases, leaving 4 bases between the germline ends. Germline V gene sequence: CDR1 SEHNR, CDR2 FQNEAQ (reference sequence). The CDR3 runs 12 residues.

Regarding this clonotype: In this CDR3 the conserved last residue, phenylalanine or tryptophan, is missing, so a read error is likely. This chain links TRBV7-7 with TRBJ2-2; D is unresolved. CDR1 is SSHAT and CDR2 is FNYEAQ in the germline V gene (reference sequence). This CDR3 comprises 16 residues. Written as DNA, the CDR3 is TGTGCTAGCAGCTTAGTTTCCACCGCAAGGATCGGGGAGCTGTTTTTG. This translates into CASSLVSTARIGELFL.

The rearrangement links TRBV29-1 to TRBJ2-7; TRBD1 might be the D (6 bases). Looked up from germline, CDR1 is SQVTM and CDR2 is ANQGSEA. CDR3 size: 13 residues. V was cut by 1 base and J by 1 base, with 8 bases left in between. CDR3 nucleotides: TGCAGCGTTGAAGGGGGGCCATCCTACGAGCAGTACTTC. Translated: CSVEGGPSYEQYF.

The chain couples TRBV20-1 to TRBJ2-7; D is unresolved. The length of the CDR3 is 14 residues. CDR1 and CDR2 (germline): DFQATT, SNEGSKA (reference sequence). V lost 0 bases and J 2 bases, leaving 11 bases between the germline ends. CDR3 in amino acids: CSARDRLKTYEQYF. The DNA of the CDR3 is TGCAGTGCTAGAGATCGTTTGAAGACCTACGAGCAGTACTTC.

The rearrangement uses TRBV9 and TRBJ2-7; the D gene is possibly TRBD2 (6 bases). The CDR3 totals 14 residues. Germline-derived CDR1 and CDR2 are SGDLS and YYNGEE. Between the trimmed V and J ends, which lost 2 bases and 7 bases, there was a span of 16 bases. Here the CDR3 DNA reads TGTGCCAGCAGCGTCGGGACTGGGGTTTGGGAGCAGTACTTC. Amino acids: CASSVGTGVWEQYF.

This clonotype has only a few counts. This chain uses TRBV10-3 with TRBJ2-7; D might be TRBD1 (5 bases). Looked up from germline, CDR1 is ENHRY and CDR2 is SYGVKD. Trimming shortened V by 0 bases and J by 3 bases, and 12 bases separated the two germline ends. CDR3 length equals 15 residues. The CDR3 sequence: CAISESGQGSYEQYF. CDR3 bases: TGTGCCATCAGTGAGTCGGGGCAGGGAAGCTACGAGCAGTACTTC.

This rearrangement joins TRBV7-6 to TRBJ2-3; possibly TRBD1 for D (5 bases). The CDR3 totals 18 residues. V lost 0 bases and J 7 bases, leaving 23 bases between the germline ends. CDR1 SGHVS and CDR2 FNYEAQ come from the germline V gene. CDR3 coding DNA: TGTGCCAGCAGCTTAGCCCCCCGGTCCAGGGCAAATGGAAATACGCAGTATTTT. This translates into CASSLAPRSRANGNTQYF.

V gene TRBV9 combines with J gene TRBJ2-1; TRBD1 aligns across 7 bases. With V trimmed by 9 bases and J by 4 bases, 4 bases remained unmatched. From germline, CDR1 is SGDLS and CDR2 YYNGEE. The length of the CDR3 is 12 residues. The CDR3 DNA reads TGTGCCATCCGGGACAGATACAATGAGCAGTTCTTC. Its protein is CAIRDRYNEQFF.

This clonotype was observed at least ten times. The V and J genes are TRBV5-6 and TRBJ2-5; D remains unclear. The germline V gene encodes CDR1 SGHDT and CDR2 YYEEEE. CDR3 length: 11 residues. V was trimmed by 0 bases and J by 3 bases, leaving 0 bases between them. The CDR3 coding sequence is TGTGCCAGCAGCTTGGAAGAGACCCAGTACTTC. It is translated as CASSLEETQYF.

The V call is TRBV2, the J call TRBJ2-5; 9 bases line up with TRBD1. The CDR3 totals 16 residues. The V gene's germline CDR1 is SNHLY and CDR2 FYNNEI. Trimming took 2 bases from V and 7 from J; bases not matched to a gene: 11. The DNA for the CDR3 is TGTGCCAGCAGTGAAAGTCGGGACAGGGTGTTGGGGACCCAGTACTTC. This gives the protein CASSESRDRVLGTQYF.

The chain is built from TRBV7-2 and TRBJ1-2; unclear D gene. This CDR3 comprises 11 residues. V dropped 1 base and J dropped 5 bases, with 2 bases sitting between them. The germline CDR1 and CDR2 sequences are SGHTA and FQGNSA. CDR3 loop: CASSLEYGYTF. CDR3 DNA: TGTGCCAGCAGCTTAGAATATGGCTACACCTTC.

This clonotype was counted ten times or more. The chain has TRBV13 and TRBJ2-7; 11 bases are a match to TRBD1. Germline assignment: CDR1 PRHDT and CDR2 FYEKMQ (reference sequence). V was clipped by 4 bases and J by 3 bases; unmatched bases: 14. This CDR3 comprises 18 residues. This CDR3 is CASSSAFSAGQGVYEQYF. CDR3 in DNA: TGTGCCAGCAGCTCGGCCTTTTCAGCGGGACAGGGGGTCTACGAGCAGTACTTC.

In its sample, this clonotype was seen many times. The V call is TRBV20-1, the J call TRBJ1-5, with D perhaps matching TRBD1 (5 bases). The V gene lost 0 bases and the J gene lost 5 bases, with 14 bases spanning the gap. CDR3 length equals 15 residues. The germline V gene encodes CDR1 DFQATT and CDR2 SNEGSKA (reference sequence). The CDR3 reads CSARDYPGLDQPQHF. CDR3 sequence (DNA): TGCAGTGCTAGAGATTATCCAGGGTTAGATCAGCCCCAGCATTTT.

This clonotype was seen more than once but under ten times. The chain has TRBV12-3 or TRBV12-4 and TRBJ2-7, with 7 bases fitting TRBD2. Trimming cost V 6 bases and J 2 bases; bases outside gene matches: 10. This CDR3 comprises 15 residues. The CDR3 DNA reads TGTGCCAGCAGCGTAGATGGCGGGAGTCCCTACGAGCAGTACTTC. The encoded protein is CASSVDGGSPYEQYF.

This clonotype was counted once. The chain links TRBV2 to TRBJ2-2; maybe TRBD1 (6 bases). V gave up 2 bases and J gave up 15 bases, with 13 bases separating them. The CDR3 has 12 amino acids. CDR1 SNHLY and CDR2 FYNNEI come from the germline V gene. The CDR3 loop is CASSENREGLFF. In nucleotides, the CDR3 is TGTGCCAGCAGTGAAAACAGGGAAGGGTTGTTTTTT. The whole variable domain, filled in from reference TRBV2 and TRBJ2-2, reads EPEVTQTPSHQVTQMGQEVILRCVPISNHLYFYWYRQILGQKVEFLVSFYNNEISEKSEIFDDQFSVERPDGSNFTLKIRSTKLEDSAMYFCASSENREGLFFGEGSRLTVL.

This clonotype was observed once. J is TRBJ1-1 and V is TRBV7-9; weak D call: TRBD1 (5 bases). The CDR3 runs 12 residues. Germline values: CDR1 SEHNR, CDR2 FQNEAQ (reference sequence). V was trimmed by 5 bases and J by 7 bases, leaving 11 bases between them. This chain's CDR3 is CASSRDGNEAFF. The DNA for the CDR3 is TGTGCCAGCAGCCGGGACGGAAATGAAGCTTTCTTT.

The chain carries TRBV12-3 or TRBV12-4 and TRBJ1-1; 9 bases line up with TRBD1. CDR3 length: 16 amino acids. Unmatched junction bases numbered 10, after V lost 5 bases and J lost 3 bases. CDR3 loop: CASSTGQGKAYTEAFF. DNA of the CDR3: TGTGCCAGCAGTACCGGACAGGGGAAGGCGTACACTGAAGCTTTCTTT.

This clonotype was counted a few times. The DNA for the CDR3 is TGTGCCAGCAGCTACCTCCAGGGTATCAGCACAGATACGCAGTATTTT. This codes for CASSYLQGISTDTQYF. The chain employs TRBV6-6 and TRBJ2-3; a possible D gene is TRBD1 (5 bases). This CDR3 is 16 amino acids long. CDR1 is MNHNY, CDR2 SVGAGI, per germline (reference sequence). The V end lost 6 bases, the J end lost 0 bases, and 16 bases lay between the germline ends.

The chain couples TRBV4-2 to TRBJ2-1, with D possibly called TRBD1 or TRBD2 (6 bases each). Germline CDR1 is LGHNA and CDR2 is YNFKEQ. This CDR3 has 16 residues. V was clipped by 2 bases and J by 5 bases, with 16 bases between them. The CDR3 nucleotides read TGTGCCAGCAGCCAAACACTAGGAGGGGGTGACAATGAGCAGTTCTTC. Encoded protein: CASSQTLGGGDNEQFF.

The gene calls are TRBV11-1 and TRBJ2-7; D tentatively fits TRBD1 or TRBD2 (5 bases each). V was cut by 1 base and J by 1 base, with 8 bases left in between. CDR3 size: 14 residues. Germline V gene lookup returns CDR1 SGHAT and CDR2 FQDESV (reference sequence). CDR3 protein: CASSLDGASYEQYF. The CDR3 bases are TGTGCCAGCAGCTTAGACGGGGCATCCTACGAGCAGTACTTC.

V gene TRBV24-1 combines with J gene TRBJ2-7, with D perhaps being TRBD1 or TRBD2 (5 bases each). Trimming removed 11 bases from V and 1 base from J, with 14 bases in between. This CDR3 spans 13 amino acids. From germline, CDR1 is KGHDR and CDR2 SFDVKD. In nucleotides, the CDR3 is TGTGCCAGCAGCAGGGACGGATCCTACGAGCAGTACTTC. It specifies CASSRDGSYEQYF.

V is TRBV12-3 or TRBV12-4 and J is TRBJ2-7; D is unclear. V lost 6 bases and J 3 bases, leaving 12 bases between the germline ends. There are 13 residues in the CDR3. The CDR3 nucleotides are TGTGCCAGCAGCTACGACGGACGCTACGAGCAGTACTTC. As protein: CASSYDGRYEQYF.

The chain links TRBV24-1 to TRBJ2-2, with a weak D call TRBD1 (6 bases). With 3 bases removed from V and 0 bases from J, the gap between germline ends came to 10 bases. Germline V gives CDR1 KGHDR, CDR2 SFDVKD. The CDR3 runs to 16 residues. This CDR3 is CATSDVNRANTGELFF. CDR3 in DNA: TGTGCCACCAGTGATGTTAACAGGGCGAACACCGGGGAGCTGTTTTTT.